This TCR beta chain appears in the sequencing data of a study of PD-L1 blockade in urothelial cancer. Study in general: The authors examined blood 3 weeks (second dose) and 6 weeks after treatment start.

TCRdb keeps only in-frame clones here, not all; method: immunoSEQ multiplex PCR. The repertoire consists of roughly 26,000 clones, with about 83% occurring once and the leading ten covering just over 3%. Germline V gives CDR1 MNHEY, CDR2 SVGAGI. V lost 2 bases and J 4 bases, leaving 11 bases between the germline ends. This CDR3 is built from 15 residues. The sample was PBMCs, taken around atezolizumab (anti-PD-L1) treatment. The V call is TRBV6-5, the J call TRBJ2-2; a possible D gene is TRBD1 (5 bases). The TCR originated in a man aged 50 to 60 with urothelial cancer. CDR3 amino acids: CASSYRAGFTGELFF. The CDR3, as DNA: TGTGCCAGCAGTTACCGGGCAGGGTTCACCGGGGAGCTGTTTTTT.